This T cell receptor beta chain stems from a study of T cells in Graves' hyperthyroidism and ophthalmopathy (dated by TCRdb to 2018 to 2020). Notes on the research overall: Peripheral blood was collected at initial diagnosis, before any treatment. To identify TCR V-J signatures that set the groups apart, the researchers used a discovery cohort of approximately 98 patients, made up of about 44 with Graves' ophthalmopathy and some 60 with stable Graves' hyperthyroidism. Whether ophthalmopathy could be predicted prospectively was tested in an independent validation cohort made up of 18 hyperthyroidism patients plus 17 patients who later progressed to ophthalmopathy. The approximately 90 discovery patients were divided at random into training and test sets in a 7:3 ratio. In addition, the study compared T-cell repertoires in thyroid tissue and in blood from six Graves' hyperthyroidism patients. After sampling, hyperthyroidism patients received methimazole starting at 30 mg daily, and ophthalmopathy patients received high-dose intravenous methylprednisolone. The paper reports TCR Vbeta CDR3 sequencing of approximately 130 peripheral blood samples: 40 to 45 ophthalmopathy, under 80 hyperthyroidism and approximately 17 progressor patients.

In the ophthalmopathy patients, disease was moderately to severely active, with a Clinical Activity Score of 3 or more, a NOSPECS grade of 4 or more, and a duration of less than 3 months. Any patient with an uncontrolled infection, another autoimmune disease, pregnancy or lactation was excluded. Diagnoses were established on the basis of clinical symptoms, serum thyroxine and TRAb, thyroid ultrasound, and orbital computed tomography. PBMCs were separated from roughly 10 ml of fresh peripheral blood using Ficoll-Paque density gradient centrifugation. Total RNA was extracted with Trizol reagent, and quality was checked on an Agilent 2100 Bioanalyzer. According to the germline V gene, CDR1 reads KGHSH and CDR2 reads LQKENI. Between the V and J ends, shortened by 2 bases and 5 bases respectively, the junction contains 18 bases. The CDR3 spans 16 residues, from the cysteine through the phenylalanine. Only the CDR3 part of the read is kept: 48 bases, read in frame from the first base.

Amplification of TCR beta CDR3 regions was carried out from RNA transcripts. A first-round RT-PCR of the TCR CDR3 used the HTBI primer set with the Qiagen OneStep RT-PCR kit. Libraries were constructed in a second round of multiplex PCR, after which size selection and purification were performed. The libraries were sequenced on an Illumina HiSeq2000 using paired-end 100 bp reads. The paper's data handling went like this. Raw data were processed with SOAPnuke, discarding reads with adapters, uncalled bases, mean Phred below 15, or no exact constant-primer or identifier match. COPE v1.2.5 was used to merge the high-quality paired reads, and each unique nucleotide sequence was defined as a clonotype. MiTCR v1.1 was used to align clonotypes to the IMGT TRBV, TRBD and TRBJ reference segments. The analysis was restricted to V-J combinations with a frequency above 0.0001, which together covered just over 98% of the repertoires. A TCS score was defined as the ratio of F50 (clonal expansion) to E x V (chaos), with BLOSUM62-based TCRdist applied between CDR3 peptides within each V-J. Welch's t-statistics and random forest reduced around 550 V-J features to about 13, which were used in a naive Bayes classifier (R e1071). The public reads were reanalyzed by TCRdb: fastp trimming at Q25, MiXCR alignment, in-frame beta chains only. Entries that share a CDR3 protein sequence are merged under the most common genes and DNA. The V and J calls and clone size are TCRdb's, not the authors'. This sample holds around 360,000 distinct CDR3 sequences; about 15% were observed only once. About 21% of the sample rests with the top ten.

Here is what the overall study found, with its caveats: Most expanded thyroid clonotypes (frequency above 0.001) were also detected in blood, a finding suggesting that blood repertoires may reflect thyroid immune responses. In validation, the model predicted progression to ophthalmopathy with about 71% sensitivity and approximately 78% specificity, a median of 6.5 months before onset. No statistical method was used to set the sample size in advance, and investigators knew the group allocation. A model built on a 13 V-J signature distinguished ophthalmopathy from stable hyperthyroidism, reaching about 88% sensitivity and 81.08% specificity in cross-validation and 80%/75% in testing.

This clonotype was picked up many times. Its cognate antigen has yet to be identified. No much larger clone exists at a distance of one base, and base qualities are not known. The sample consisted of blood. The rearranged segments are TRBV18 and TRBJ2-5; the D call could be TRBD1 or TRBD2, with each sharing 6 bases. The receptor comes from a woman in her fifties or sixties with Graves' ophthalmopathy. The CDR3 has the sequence CASSPMTGPGRETQYF. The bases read TGTGCCAGCTCACCAATGACAGGCCCTGGGAGGGAGACCCAGTACTTC.